The 17 T cell receptor beta chains reported below all come from one sample, sequenced in a study of cytomegalovirus exposure and HLA in healthy donors. 13 Jbeta primers and 60 Vbeta primers were used for the PCR. Clones were read by immunoSEQ multiplex PCR, and TCRdb kept only the in-frame ones, dropping some. The sample contains approximately 180,000 clones, roughly four fifths of which appear only once. Sequencing used PBMCs. The source of these receptors is a man aged 18 to 29 in good health and CMV-seronegative.

The sample holds one count of this clone. The DNA for the CDR3 is TGTGCCATCAGTGGTCGGGACAGGAGCTCTGGAAACACCATATATTTT. Protein product: CAISGRDRSSGNTIYF. The chain has TRBV10-3 and TRBJ1-3; 8 bases agree with TRBD1. CDR1 and CDR2 from the germline V gene are ENHRY and SYGVKD. V lost 4 bases to trimming and J lost 0 bases; unmatched junction nucleotides: 5. This CDR3 comprises 16 residues.

The rearrangement links TRBV6-6 to TRBJ2-5; 10 bases are shared with TRBD1. The J call may be wrong; the DNA end is better matched by TRBJ2-7. There are 15 residues in the CDR3. Germline CDR1 and CDR2: MNHNY and SVGAGI (reference sequence). CDR3 residues: CASSGPGTGDYEQYF. In nucleotides, the CDR3 is TGTGCCAGCAGTGGCCCGGGGACAGGGGACTACGAGCAGTACTTC.

The rearrangement joins TRBV7-2 to TRBJ2-5, with D possibly matching TRBD2 (7 bases). This CDR3 region has 14 residues. From germline, CDR1 is SGHTA and CDR2 FQGNSA. Trimming left V 8 bases short and J 5 bases short, with 18 bases between. CDR3 nucleotides: TGTGCCAGCGGGAGGGGGGGCTCTCAGGAGACCCAGTACTTC. This codes for CASGRGGSQETQYF.

V and J are TRBV12-2 and TRBJ2-5; the table names TRBD1, a call not compared with the DNA. TRBV12-2 is marked as a pseudogene. The CDR3 has 15 amino acids. CDR3 sequence (DNA): TGTGCAAGTCGCTTAGAGCTCAGGGGACCAGAGACCCAGTACTTC. Encoded protein: CASRLELRGPETQYF.

In this sample, this clone turned up a few times. The junction differs from germline at one of its ends, possibly a read error. The chain is built from TRBV5-1 and TRBJ2-7, with 7 bases identical to TRBD1. CDR1 SGHRS and CDR2 YFSETQ come from the germline V gene. This CDR3 spans 11 amino acids. Here the CDR3 reads CASKSRGQQYF. The CDR3 bases are TGTGCCAGCAAATCAAGGGGGCAGCAGTACTTC.

The chain links TRBV11-2 to TRBJ2-2, with 8 bases matching TRBD1. The V and J ends lost 5 bases and 7 bases, in that order; junction bases with no gene match: 6. The CDR3 loop spans 14 amino acids. Germline V gene lookup returns CDR1 SGHAT and CDR2 FQNNGV. The CDR3 DNA reads TGTGCCAGCAGCAGACAGGGGAATCGCGGGGAGCTGTTTTTT. Its protein is CASSRQGNRGELFF.

The chain is built from TRBV7-9 and TRBJ2-2, with TRBD2 matching 7 bases. The germline gives CDR1 SEHNR, CDR2 FQNEAQ (reference sequence). V dropped 1 base and J dropped 7; count of bases not matched to a gene: 9. This CDR3 spans 16 amino acids. The CDR3 sequence is CASSLGRSGIGGELFF. The DNA for the CDR3 is TGTGCCAGCAGCTTAGGTCGGAGCGGGATAGGCGGGGAGCTGTTTTTT.

This clone was counted a single time. The chain links TRBV25-1 to TRBJ2-7, with 7 bases aligning to TRBD1. The CDR3 spans 17 residues. From germline, CDR1 is MGHDK and CDR2 SYGVNS. V trimming: 2 bases; J trimming: 0 bases; junction bases outside the gene matches: 10. The CDR3 DNA reads as TGTGCCAGCAGTGAACCGAACAGGGGTGATACCTCCTACGAGCAGTACTTC. Translation gives CASSEPNRGDTSYEQYF.

CDR3: CATSRDYPTAGDQETQYF. As DNA, the CDR3 is TGTGCCACCAGCAGAGATTACCCTACAGCGGGAGACCAAGAGACCCAGTACTTC. The chain is built from TRBV15 and TRBJ2-5; 8 bases agree with TRBD2. V was pared by 0 bases and J by 0 bases, with 9 bases of the junction left unmatched. The germline V gene has CDR1 LNHNV and CDR2 YYDKDF (reference sequence). The CDR3 contains 18 residues. Drawing the rest from reference TRBV15 and TRBJ2-5, the complete variable domain is DAMVIQNPRYQVTQFGKPVTLSCSQTLNHNVMYWYQQKSSQAPKLLFHYYDKDFNNEADTPDNFQSRRPNTSFCFLDIRSPGLGDTAMYLCATSRDYPTAGDQETQYFGPGTRLLVL.

This clone turned up a few times. This chain uses TRBV7-2 with TRBJ1-2, with unresolved D. The V end lost 5 bases, the J end lost 8 bases, and 18 bases lay between the germline ends. CDR1 is SGHTA and CDR2 is FQGNSA in the germline V gene. The CDR3 loop spans 14 amino acids. DNA of the CDR3: TGTGCCAGCAGCCCTTCAATTTCCGGGGAAGGCTACACCTTC. It encodes CASSPSISGEGYTF.

The chain uses TRBV6-5 and TRBJ1-2; perhaps TRBD1 as D (6 bases). The CDR3 is 13 residues long. Trimming shortened V by 2 bases and J by 6 bases, and 10 bases separated the two germline ends. Germline CDR1 reads MNHEY; CDR2 reads SVGAGI. The CDR3 sequence is CASSYGGANGYTF. Written as DNA, the CDR3 is TGTGCCAGCAGTTACGGGGGGGCGAATGGCTACACCTTC.

J is TRBJ1-5 and V is TRBV28, with TRBD1 matching 7 bases. Germline V gives CDR1 MDHEN, CDR2 SYDVKM. After removal of 5 bases from V and 0 bases from J, the junction contained 10 bases not matched to a gene. The CDR3 loop spans 17 amino acids. The CDR3 coding sequence is TGTGCCAGCAGTCCAGAAAACACAGGGGTTAGCAATCAGCCCCAGCATTTT. Protein: CASSPENTGVSNQPQHF.

This chain links TRBV7-2 with TRBJ2-7, with TRBD2 identical over 8 bases. V shed 5 bases and J 2 bases; nucleotides not matched to a gene: 14. The CDR3 is made up of 17 amino acids. Germline V gene data show CDR1 as SGHTA and CDR2 as FQGNSA. The CDR3 DNA reads TGTGCCAGCAGCACTACGAGTGCGGCGGGGGGTGCCTACGAGCAGTACTTC. This sequence encodes CASSTTSAAGGAYEQYF.

The rearrangement joins TRBV28 to TRBJ1-2; 10 bases are shared with TRBD1. The CDR3 has 16 amino acids. V was pared by 7 bases and J by 10 bases, with 18 bases of the junction left unmatched. CDR1 is MDHEN, CDR2 SYDVKM, per germline. The CDR3 region is CASKVLGWDRGEVYTF. The DNA for the CDR3 is TGTGCCAGCAAGGTTCTTGGATGGGACAGGGGAGAGGTCTACACCTTC.

The CDR3 protein is CASSLFAYGSSYNEQFF. The DNA of the CDR3 is TGTGCCAGCAGTTTATTTGCCTATGGGAGCTCCTACAATGAGCAGTTCTTC. This rearrangement joins TRBV27 to TRBJ2-1; maybe TRBD2 (5 bases). V was shortened by 1 base and J by 0 bases, with 13 bases between the two germline ends. The CDR3 consists of 17 residues. CDR1 is MNHEY and CDR2 is SMNVEV in the germline V gene (reference sequence).

The V call is TRBV4-3, the J call TRBJ2-5, with TRBD2 matching over 7 bases. This CDR3 has 15 residues. J was trimmed by 1 base and V by 1 base; bases with no gene match: 3. Germline V gives CDR1 LGHNA, CDR2 YSLEER. In nucleotides, the CDR3 is TGCGCCAGCAGCCAAGGAGCTAGCGGCCAAGAGACCCAGTACTTC. It is translated as CASSQGASGQETQYF.

The J gene is TRBJ2-1, the V gene TRBV4-1; 10 bases align to TRBD2. This CDR3 contains 15 residues. V trimming: 6 bases; J trimming: 9 bases; junction bases outside the gene matches: 11. Germline CDR1 reads MGHRA; CDR2 reads YSYEKL. The CDR3 loop reads CASRQRGGTHAEQFF. The CDR3, as DNA: TGCGCCAGCAGACAGCGGGGGGGAACTCACGCTGAGCAGTTCTTC.